A single sample is the source of the 26 T cell receptor beta chains below, sequenced in a study of CD8+ T cells in alopecia areata. As the sequencing template, cDNA was produced by extracting RNA and reverse transcribing it. Here immunoSEQ multiplex PCR was the method, and the copy in TCRdb shows in-frame clones only, minus some. Of approximately 160,000 clones listed, 60% are singletons. Indicated treatment: oral pan-JAK inhibitor, 5-10 mg twice daily. The specimen comprised CD4+ T cells sorted from blood, sampled at week 24, from a patient treated with tofacitinib. The receptor set was obtained from a human donor with alopecia areata.

V usage is TRBV4-1 and J usage is TRBJ1-1; the D gene is possibly TRBD1 (5 bases). Trimming left V 3 bases short and J 3 bases short, with 14 bases between. The CDR3 has 15 amino acids. Germline loops: CDR1 MGHRA, CDR2 YSYEKL. CDR3 region: CASSQRAREDTEAFF. The DNA of the CDR3 is TGCGCCAGCAGCCAGCGGGCCAGGGAGGACACTGAAGCTTTCTTT.

The CDR3 DNA reads TGTGCCTGGAGTTTAGCGGGGAATGAGCAGTTCTTC. Encoded protein: CAWSLAGNEQFF. This rearrangement joins TRBV30 to TRBJ2-1, with 8 bases matching TRBD2. Germline assignment: CDR1 GTSNPN and CDR2 SVGIG (reference sequence). Losses at the gene ends were 2 bases for V and 7 bases for J; bases not matched to a gene: 1. The CDR3 loop spans 12 amino acids. Full variable domain (outside the CDR3, taken from reference TRBV30 and TRBJ2-1): SQTIHQWPATLVQPVGSPLSLECTVEGTSNPNLYWYRQAAGRGLQLLFYSVGIGQISSEVPQNLSASRPQDRQFILSSKKLLLSDSGFYLCAWSLAGNEQFFGPGTRLTVL.

Only a few counts were recorded for this clone. This sample includes further DNA sequences coding for the same CDR3. The V gene is TRBV5-1, the J gene TRBJ2-5, with D unresolved. Per the germline V gene, CDR1 is SGHRS and CDR2 is YFSETQ. Trimming removed 5 bases at V and 2 bases at J, with 4 bases between. CDR3 length: 11 amino acids. In nucleotides, the CDR3 is TGCGCCAGCAGACAACAAGAGACCCAGTACTTC. Translating gives CASRQQETQYF.

Note on this clone: Other DNA variants within this sample encode the same CDR3. The chain combines TRBV15 with TRBJ2-5, with D uncertain. Germline CDR1 reads LNHNV; CDR2 reads YYDKDF (reference sequence). Trimming took off 0 bases at V and 3 bases at J, with 8 bases between the two ends. The CDR3 consists of 14 residues. The CDR3 DNA follows: TGTGCCACCAGCAGAGATCCGGCAGAAGAGACCCAGTACTTC. This sequence encodes CATSRDPAEETQYF.

This clone turned up a few times. V usage is TRBV7-2 and J usage is TRBJ2-5; a possible D gene is TRBD1 (5 bases). The closer fit of TRBJ2-7 to the DNA end suggests the J call may be wrong. The CDR3 has 16 amino acids. From germline, CDR1 is SGHTA and CDR2 FQGNSA. CDR3 nucleotides: TGTGCCAGCAGCTTAGCCGCGTTGGGGCAAGCCTACGAGCAGTACTTC. Protein sequence: CASSLAALGQAYEQYF.

This clone was picked up a small number of times. The rearrangement links TRBV18 to TRBJ2-7; 7 positions agree with TRBD1. The CDR3 loop spans 14 amino acids. Looked up from germline, CDR1 is KGHSH and CDR2 is LQKENI. V lost 5 bases to trimming and J lost 6 bases; unmatched junction nucleotides: 10. CDR3 region: CASSKDRYRGEQYF. DNA of the CDR3: TGTGCCAGCTCAAAGGACAGGTATCGAGGCGAGCAGTACTTC.

This clone appeared a few times. This chain uses TRBV14 with TRBJ1-1; TRBD1 matches at 8 bases. The V gene's germline CDR1 is SGHDN and CDR2 FVKESK. The CDR3 spans 16 residues. The V and J ends lost 4 bases and 0 bases, in that order; junction bases with no gene match: 7. The CDR3 region has the DNA TGTGCCAGCAGCCGACGACAGGGGCGGATGAACACTGAAGCTTTCTTT. Protein: CASSRRQGRMNTEAFF.

This sequence joins TRBV14 and TRBJ2-2, with 8 positions matching TRBD1. CDR1 is SGHDN, CDR2 FVKESK, per germline. The junction had 5 bases not matched to a gene; V was cut back by 2 bases and J by 3 bases. The CDR3 has 16 amino acids. The CDR3 is CASSQLGQGHTGELFF. For the CDR3, the DNA is TGTGCCAGCAGCCAATTAGGACAGGGCCACACCGGGGAGCTGTTTTTT. Complete variable domain (other parts from reference TRBV14 and TRBJ2-2): EAGVTQFPSHSVIEKGQTVTLRCDPISGHDNLYWYRRVMGKEIKFLLHFVKESKQDESGMPNNRFLAERTGGTYSTLKVQPAELEDSGVYFCASSQLGQGHTGELFFGEGSRLTVL.

This clone was found a few times. CDR3 bases: TGTGCCTGGAGTGTCGCAGTTAACTATGGCTACACCTTC. This sequence encodes CAWSVAVNYGYTF. J is TRBJ1-2 and V is TRBV30; no definite D call. In germline, CDR1 is GTSNPN, CDR2 SVGIG (reference sequence). This CDR3 is 13 amino acids long. V lost 0 bases to trimming and J lost 1 base, with 6 bases between them.

This clone was counted between two and nine times. The chain joins TRBV6-1 to TRBJ1-2; 7 bases are shared with TRBD1. V lost 5 bases to trimming and J lost 1 base; unmatched junction nucleotides: 4. The germline gives CDR1 MNHNS, CDR2 SASEGT. The CDR3 spans 14 residues. CDR3: CASSPGTVNYGYTF. The DNA of the CDR3 is TGTGCCAGCAGTCCAGGGACAGTTAACTATGGCTACACCTTC.

The chain has TRBV29-1 and TRBJ1-2; no clear D. This CDR3 is 13 amino acids long. Trimming pared 2 bases from V and 5 bases from J, leaving 12 bases between. Germline V gene data show CDR1 as SQVTM and CDR2 as ANQGSEA. CDR3 DNA: TGCAGCGTTGAAAGACCTGGGCGTTATGGCTACACCTTC. Translating it yields CSVERPGRYGYTF.

The CDR3 sequence is CAWGQGRFSYEQYF. CDR3 DNA sequence: TGTGCCTGGGGACAGGGGAGGTTCTCCTACGAGCAGTACTTC. J is TRBJ2-7 and V is TRBV30; TRBD1 agrees at 9 bases. Trimming removed 5 bases from V and 0 bases from J; junction bases left unmatched: 5. In germline, CDR1 is GTSNPN, CDR2 SVGIG (reference sequence). The CDR3 has 14 residues.

In nucleotides, the CDR3 is TGTGCCAGCAGTGTAGCGAACTACGAGCAGTACTTC. It translates to CASSVANYEQYF. This rearrangement joins TRBV6-6 to TRBJ2-7, with a possible D match to TRBD2 (5 bases). V gave up 5 bases and J gave up 3 bases, with 8 bases separating them. Germline assignment: CDR1 MNHNY and CDR2 SVGAGI (reference sequence). This CDR3 is 12 amino acids long.

The rearrangement uses TRBV7-2 and TRBJ2-5; D not resolved. The V gene lost 1 base and the J gene lost 0 bases, with 12 bases spanning the gap. Looked up from germline, CDR1 is SGHTA and CDR2 is FQGNSA. The CDR3 is made up of 16 amino acids. The CDR3 region has the DNA TGTGCCAGCAGCTTAGTCTATTCACCGTACCAAGAGACCCAGTACTTC. It codes for CASSLVYSPYQETQYF.

This chain connects TRBV5-1 to TRBJ2-2; TRBD1 is a possible D gene (6 bases). CDR1 is SGHRS and CDR2 is YFSETQ in the germline V gene. This CDR3 spans 15 amino acids. Trimming took 1 base from V and 4 from J, leaving 11 bases between them. The CDR3 DNA reads TGCGCCAGCAGCTTGACCCGACAGGTCACCGGGGAGCTGTTTTTT. This translates into CASSLTRQVTGELFF.

V is TRBV2 and J is TRBJ1-4; D ambiguous. Trimming stripped 7 bases from V and 8 bases from J, with 17 bases between. The CDR3 is 14 amino acids. The germline V gene has CDR1 SNHLY and CDR2 FYNNEI. Here the CDR3 reads CASNIPQSGEKLFF. As DNA, the CDR3 is TGTGCCAGCAATATTCCCCAGAGCGGGGAAAAACTGTTTTTT. Variable domain in full (rest from reference TRBV2 and TRBJ1-4): EPEVTQTPSHQVTQMGQEVILRCVPISNHLYFYWYRQILGQKVEFLVSFYNNEISEKSEIFDDQFSVERPDGSNFTLKIRSTKLEDSAMYFCASNIPQSGEKLFFGSGTQLSVL.

The CDR3 bases are TGTGCCAGCAGCCGAAGCTCCGGGACAGCTAATGAAAAACTGTTTTTT. This translates into CASSRSSGTANEKLFF. The chain combines TRBV7-9 with TRBJ1-4, with TRBD1 identical over 7 bases. The V segment lost 5 bases and the J segment 3 bases; nucleotides outside the gene matches: 9. The CDR3 runs to 16 residues. From germline, CDR1 is SEHNR and CDR2 FQNEAQ (reference sequence).

The sample holds one count of this clone. This chain links TRBV30 with TRBJ2-5, with D unresolved. The length of the CDR3 is 12 residues. Trimming took 3 bases from V and 0 from J, leaving 5 bases between them. Germline V gene data show CDR1 as GTSNPN and CDR2 as SVGIG (reference sequence). CDR3 bases: TGTGCCTGGAGGCGATACCAAGAGACCCAGTACTTC. Residues: CAWRRYQETQYF.

The chain couples TRBV6-5 to TRBJ2-7; D might be TRBD2 (6 bases). This CDR3 is 13 amino acids long. Per germline, CDR1 MNHEY and CDR2 SVGAGI. Trimming shortened V by 2 bases and J by 3 bases, and 8 bases separated the two germline ends. In DNA, the CDR3 is TGTGCCAGCAGTTACGGGAGGAACTACGAGCAGTACTTC. Translated: CASSYGRNYEQYF.

This clone has just a few counts. The chain employs TRBV29-1 and TRBJ2-5; D possibly corresponds to TRBD2 (5 bases). Looked up from germline, CDR1 is SQVTM and CDR2 is ANQGSEA. This CDR3 is 13 amino acids long. V shed 3 bases and J shed 2 bases, with 10 bases lying between them. The CDR3 DNA reads as TGCAGCGTTGATATGTCGGGGCAAGAGACCCAGTACTTC. This codes for CSVDMSGQETQYF.

The chain employs TRBV7-9 and TRBJ2-2, with TRBD1 as a possible D gene (6 bases). CDR1 is SEHNR and CDR2 is FQNEAQ in the germline V gene (reference sequence). The CDR3 sequence is 14 residues long. Trimming took 5 bases from V and 1 from J, leaving 8 bases between them. CDR3 bases: TGTGCCAGCAGCCCGGGACAGAACACCGGGGAGCTGTTTTTT. It yields the protein CASSPGQNTGELFF.

The V gene is TRBV7-6, the J gene TRBJ2-5; 11 bases are a match to TRBD2. Trimming removed 2 bases from V and 2 bases from J; junction bases left unmatched: 7. This CDR3 region has 17 residues. Per germline, CDR1 SGHVS and CDR2 FNYEAQ. The CDR3 loop is CASSLSVAGGSQETQYF. In DNA, the CDR3 is TGTGCCAGCAGCTTAAGTGTAGCGGGGGGGTCACAAGAGACCCAGTACTTC.

The chain employs TRBV4-1 and TRBJ2-7; no definite D call. The ends were cut back, 0 bases at V and 8 bases at J, with 23 bases in the middle. The CDR3 extends over 17 amino acids. Per germline, CDR1 MGHRA and CDR2 YSYEKL. The CDR3 sequence: CASSQDLAVRHQYKQYF. The CDR3 DNA sequence: TGCGCCAGCAGCCAAGATCTGGCGGTGAGGCACCAGTACAAGCAGTACTTC.

This clone is categorized as medium-sized. This chain joins TRBV7-2 and TRBJ2-5, with 15 bases fitting TRBD2. The V gene end was trimmed by 5 bases and the J gene end by 4 bases; junction bases not matched to a gene: 8. This CDR3 is 17 amino acids long. Per the germline V gene, CDR1 is SGHTA and CDR2 is FQGNSA. The CDR3 loop reads CASSRWTSGGAGETQYF. The CDR3 DNA follows: TGTGCCAGCAGCCGATGGACTAGCGGGGGGGCCGGAGAGACCCAGTACTTC.

The chain uses TRBV29-1 and TRBJ2-1; TRBD1 agrees at 8 bases. CDR1 SQVTM and CDR2 ANQGSEA come from the germline V gene. The CDR3 is 14 residues long. Trimming at V came to 7 bases and at J to 7 bases, leaving 12 bases not matched to a gene. The CDR3 is CSAARGQEMNEQFF. CDR3 DNA sequence: TGCAGCGCCGCCAGGGGACAGGAGATGAATGAGCAGTTCTTC.

CDR3 sequence: CASSGRNTHEQYF. CDR3 nucleotide sequence: TGTGCCAGCTCAGGTAGGAACACCCACGAGCAGTACTTC. This rearrangement joins TRBV18 to TRBJ2-5; D remains unclear. The J call may be wrong; the DNA end is better matched by TRBJ2-7. Germline V gene data show CDR1 as KGHSH and CDR2 as LQKENI. The CDR3 extends over 13 amino acids.